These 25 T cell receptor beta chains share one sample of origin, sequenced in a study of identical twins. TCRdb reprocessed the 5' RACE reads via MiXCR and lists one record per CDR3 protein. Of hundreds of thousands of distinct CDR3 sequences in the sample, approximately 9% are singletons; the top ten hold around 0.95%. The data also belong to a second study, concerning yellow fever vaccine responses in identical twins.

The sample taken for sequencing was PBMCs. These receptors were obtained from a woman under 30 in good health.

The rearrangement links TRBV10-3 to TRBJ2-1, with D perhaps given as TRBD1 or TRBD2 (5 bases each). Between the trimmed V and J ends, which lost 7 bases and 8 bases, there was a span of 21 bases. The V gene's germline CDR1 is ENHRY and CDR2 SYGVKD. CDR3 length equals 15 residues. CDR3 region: CAITASRGSGDEQFF. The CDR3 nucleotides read TGTGCCATCACCGCCTCGAGGGGCAGCGGCGATGAGCAGTTCTTC.

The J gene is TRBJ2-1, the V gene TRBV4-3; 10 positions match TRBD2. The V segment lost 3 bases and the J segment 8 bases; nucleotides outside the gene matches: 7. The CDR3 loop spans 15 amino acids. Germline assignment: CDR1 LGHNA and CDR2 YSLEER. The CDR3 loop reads CASSHTGLAIDEQFF. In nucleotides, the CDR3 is TGCGCCAGCAGCCACACGGGACTAGCGATCGATGAGCAGTTCTTC.

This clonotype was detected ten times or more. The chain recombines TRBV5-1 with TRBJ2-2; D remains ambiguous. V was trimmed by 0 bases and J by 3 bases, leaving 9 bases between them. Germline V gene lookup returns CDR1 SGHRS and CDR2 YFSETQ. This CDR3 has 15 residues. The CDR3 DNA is TGCGCCAGCAGCTTGGCGGCTATACACACCGGGGAGCTGTTTTTT. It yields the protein CASSLAAIHTGELFF.

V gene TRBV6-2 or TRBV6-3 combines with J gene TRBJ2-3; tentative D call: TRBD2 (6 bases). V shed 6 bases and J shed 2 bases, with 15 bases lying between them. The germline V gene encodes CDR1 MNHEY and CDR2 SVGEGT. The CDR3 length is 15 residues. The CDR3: CASRASGLITDTQYF. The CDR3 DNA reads TGTGCCAGCAGGGCATCGGGACTCATCACAGATACGCAGTATTTT.

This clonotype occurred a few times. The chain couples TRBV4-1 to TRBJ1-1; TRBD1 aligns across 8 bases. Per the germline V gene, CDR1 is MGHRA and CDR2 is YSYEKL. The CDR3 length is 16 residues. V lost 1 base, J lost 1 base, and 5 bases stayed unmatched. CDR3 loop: CASSQVLTGGNTEAFF. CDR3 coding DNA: TGCGCCAGCAGCCAAGTCCTAACAGGGGGGAACACTGAAGCTTTCTTT.

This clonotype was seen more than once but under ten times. The CDR3 sequence is CASRTRDRGRNEQFF. CDR3 coding DNA: TGTGCCAGCAGGACAAGGGACAGGGGTCGGAATGAGCAGTTCTTC. The V call is TRBV6-1, the J call TRBJ2-1; 10 bases match TRBD1. J lost 7 bases, V lost 6 bases, and 9 bases had no gene match. This CDR3 spans 15 amino acids. In germline, CDR1 is MNHNS, CDR2 SASEGT.

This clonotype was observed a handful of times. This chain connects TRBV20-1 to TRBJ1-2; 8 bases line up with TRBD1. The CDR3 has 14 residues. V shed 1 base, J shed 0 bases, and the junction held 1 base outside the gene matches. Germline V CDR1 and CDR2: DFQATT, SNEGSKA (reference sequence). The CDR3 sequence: CSARGTGTNYGYTF. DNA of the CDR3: TGCAGTGCTAGAGGGACAGGGACTAACTATGGCTACACCTTC.

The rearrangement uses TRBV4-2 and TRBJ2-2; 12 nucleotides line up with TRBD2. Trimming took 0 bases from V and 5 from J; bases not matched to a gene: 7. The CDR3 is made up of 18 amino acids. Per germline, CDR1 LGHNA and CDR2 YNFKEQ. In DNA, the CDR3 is TGTGCCAGCAGCCAAGATTGGCGACTAGCGGGAGATACCGGGGAGCTGTTTTTT. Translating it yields CASSQDWRLAGDTGELFF.

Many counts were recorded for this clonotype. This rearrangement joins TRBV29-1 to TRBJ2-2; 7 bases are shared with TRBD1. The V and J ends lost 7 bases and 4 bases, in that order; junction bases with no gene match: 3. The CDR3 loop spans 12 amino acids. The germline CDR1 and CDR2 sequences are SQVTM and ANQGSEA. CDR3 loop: CSAPGGTGELFF. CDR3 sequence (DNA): TGCAGCGCCCCAGGGGGCACCGGGGAGCTGTTTTTT.

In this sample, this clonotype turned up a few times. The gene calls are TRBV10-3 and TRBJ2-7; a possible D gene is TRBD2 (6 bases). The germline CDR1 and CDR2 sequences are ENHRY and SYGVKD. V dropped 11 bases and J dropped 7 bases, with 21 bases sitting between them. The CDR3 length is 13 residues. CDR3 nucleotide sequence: TGTGCCGCGGGTGGAGGGCTGGGTGGAGAGCAGTACTTC. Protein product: CAAGGGLGGEQYF.

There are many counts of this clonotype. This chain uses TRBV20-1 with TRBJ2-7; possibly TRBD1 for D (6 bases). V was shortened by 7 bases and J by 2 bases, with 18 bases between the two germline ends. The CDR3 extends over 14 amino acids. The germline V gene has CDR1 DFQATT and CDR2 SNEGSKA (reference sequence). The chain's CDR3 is CSGRLGEGAYEQYF. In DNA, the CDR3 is TGCAGTGGGAGGCTGGGAGAGGGGGCCTACGAGCAGTACTTC.

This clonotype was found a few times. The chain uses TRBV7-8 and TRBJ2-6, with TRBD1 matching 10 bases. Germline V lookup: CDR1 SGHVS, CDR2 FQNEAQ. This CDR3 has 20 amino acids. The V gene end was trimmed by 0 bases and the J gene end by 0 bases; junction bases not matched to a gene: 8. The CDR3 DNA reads TGTGCCAGCAGCTTAGCACCCGGGACAGGGGTCAACTCTGGGGCCAACGTCCTGACTTTC. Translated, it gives CASSLAPGTGVNSGANVLTF.

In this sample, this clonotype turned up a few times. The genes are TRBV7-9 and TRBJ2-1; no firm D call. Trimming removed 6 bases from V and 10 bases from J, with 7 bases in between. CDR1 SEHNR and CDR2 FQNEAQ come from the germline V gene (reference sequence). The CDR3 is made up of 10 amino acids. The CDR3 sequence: CASRADEQFF. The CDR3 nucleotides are TGTGCCAGCAGGGCGGACGAGCAGTTCTTC.

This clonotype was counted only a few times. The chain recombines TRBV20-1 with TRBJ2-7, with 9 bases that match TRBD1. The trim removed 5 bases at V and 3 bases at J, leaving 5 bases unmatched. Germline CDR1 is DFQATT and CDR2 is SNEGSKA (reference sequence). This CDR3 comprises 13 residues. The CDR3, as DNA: TGCAGTGCTGGGACAGGGAGGGACTACGAGCAGTACTTC. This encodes CSAGTGRDYEQYF.

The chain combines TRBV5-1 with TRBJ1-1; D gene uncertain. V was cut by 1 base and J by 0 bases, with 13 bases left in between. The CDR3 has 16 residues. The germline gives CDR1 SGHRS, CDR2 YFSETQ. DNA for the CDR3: TGCGCCAGCAGCTTGCACTCCTTCGATTTGAACACTGAAGCTTTCTTT. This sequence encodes CASSLHSFDLNTEAFF.

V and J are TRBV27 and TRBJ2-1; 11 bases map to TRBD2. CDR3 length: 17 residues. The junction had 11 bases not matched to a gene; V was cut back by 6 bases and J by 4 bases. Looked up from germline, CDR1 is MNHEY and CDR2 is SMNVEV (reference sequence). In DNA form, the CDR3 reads TGTGCCAGCAGCTTCCTCCCACTAGCGGGGGCGTACAATGAGCAGTTCTTC. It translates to CASSFLPLAGAYNEQFF.

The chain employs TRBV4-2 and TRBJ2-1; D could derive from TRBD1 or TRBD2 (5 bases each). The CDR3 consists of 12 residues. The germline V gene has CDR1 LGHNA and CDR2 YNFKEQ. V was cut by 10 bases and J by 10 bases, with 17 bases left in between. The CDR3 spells CAMGPGTLEQFF. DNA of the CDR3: TGTGCCATGGGCCCCGGGACCCTGGAGCAGTTCTTC.

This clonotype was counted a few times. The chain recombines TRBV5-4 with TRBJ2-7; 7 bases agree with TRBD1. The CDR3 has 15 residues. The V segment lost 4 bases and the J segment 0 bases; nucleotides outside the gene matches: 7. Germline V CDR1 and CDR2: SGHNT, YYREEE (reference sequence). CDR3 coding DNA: TGTGCCAGCAGCCGTCTGGGACAGCGCTCCTACGAGCAGTACTTC. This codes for CASSRLGQRSYEQYF.

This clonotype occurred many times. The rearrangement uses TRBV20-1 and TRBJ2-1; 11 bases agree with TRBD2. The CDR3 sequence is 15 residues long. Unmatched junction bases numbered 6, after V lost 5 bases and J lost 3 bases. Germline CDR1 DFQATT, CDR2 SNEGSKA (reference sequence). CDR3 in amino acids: CSAPGLAVDYNEQFF. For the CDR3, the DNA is TGCAGTGCTCCGGGACTAGCGGTTGACTACAATGAGCAGTTCTTC.

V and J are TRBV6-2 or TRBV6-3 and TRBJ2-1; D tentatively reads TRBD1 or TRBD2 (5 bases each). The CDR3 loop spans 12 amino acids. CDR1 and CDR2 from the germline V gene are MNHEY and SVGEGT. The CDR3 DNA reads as TGTGTGGTCTGGGGACGATACAATGAGCAGTTCTTC. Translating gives CVVWGRYNEQFF.

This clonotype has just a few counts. The CDR3 sequence is CASSLDPAGLRTQYF. Written as DNA, the CDR3 is TGTGCCAGCAGCTTAGATCCGGCCGGATTACGGACCCAGTACTTC. The chain recombines TRBV11-2 with TRBJ2-5; D is undetermined. CDR3 size: 15 residues. CDR1 is SGHAT, CDR2 FQNNGV, per germline. V lost 0 bases and J 7 bases, leaving 15 bases between the germline ends. Combining the CDR3 with reference TRBV11-2 and TRBJ2-5 gives the whole variable domain EAGVAQSPRYKIIEKRQSVAFWCNPISGHATLYWYQQILGQGPKLLIQFQNNGVVDDSQLPKDRFSAERLKGVDSTLKIQPAKLEDSAVYLCASSLDPAGLRTQYFGPGTRLLVL.

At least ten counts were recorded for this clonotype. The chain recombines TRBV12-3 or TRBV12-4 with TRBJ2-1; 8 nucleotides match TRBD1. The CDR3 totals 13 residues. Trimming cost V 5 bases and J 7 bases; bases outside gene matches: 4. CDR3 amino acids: CASSHTGGNEQFF. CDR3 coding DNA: TGTGCCAGCAGTCACACAGGGGGAAATGAGCAGTTCTTC.

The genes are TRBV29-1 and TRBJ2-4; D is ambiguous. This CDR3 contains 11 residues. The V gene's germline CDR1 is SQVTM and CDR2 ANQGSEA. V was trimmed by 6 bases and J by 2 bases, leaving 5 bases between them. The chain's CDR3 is CSVPPKNIQYF. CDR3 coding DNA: TGCAGCGTCCCCCCCAAAAACATTCAGTACTTC.

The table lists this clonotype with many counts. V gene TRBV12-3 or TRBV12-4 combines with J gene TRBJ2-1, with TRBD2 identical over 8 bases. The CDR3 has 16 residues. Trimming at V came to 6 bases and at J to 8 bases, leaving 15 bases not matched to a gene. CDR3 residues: CASRTSGGALVYEQFF. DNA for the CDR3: TGTGCCAGCAGAACCTCCGGGGGGGCCCTGGTCTATGAGCAGTTCTTC.

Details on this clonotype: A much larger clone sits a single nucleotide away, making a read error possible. As DNA, the CDR3 is TGCAGCGTTGAAAGCCTAGCGTGTGAGCAGTACTTC. Translating it yields CSVESLACEQYF. The chain employs TRBV29-1 and TRBJ2-7; TRBD2 is a possible D gene (6 bases). V lost 2 bases and J 7 bases, leaving 12 bases between the germline ends. Germline V gene lookup returns CDR1 SQVTM and CDR2 ANQGSEA. The CDR3 extends over 12 amino acids.